These T cell receptor beta chains were read from a single sample in a study of T cell responses to AZD1222 COVID-19 vaccine. TCRdb keeps only in-frame clones here, not all; method: immunoSEQ multiplex PCR. Among 150,000 to 180,000 clones, 88% were seen once, and the ten largest hold roughly 2.9%. Sequenced material: peripheral blood, taken on day 0 of AZD1222 vaccination. These receptors were obtained from an adult in good health. The CDR3 runs from the conserved cysteine through the conserved F or W. The D gene is left open where the match is weak. Size tells how often a clone was seen (once, few, many) or the class of an expanded clone, and some rows leave it out.

v_gene	abundance	j_gene	len	d_gene	CDR3nt	CDR3aa
TRBV30	.	TRBJ1-5	15	.	TGTGCCTGGAGTTTTCCTCTCCACTTCAATCAGCCCCAGCATTTT	CAWSFPLHFNQPQHF
TRBV7-9	.	TRBJ1-2	12	.	TGTGCCAGCAGCTTAATGGGGAGCGGCTACACCTTC	CASSLMGSGYTF
TRBV20-1	.	TRBJ2-1	14	TRBD2	TGCAGTGCTAGTGGGGGACTAACCTGGAATGAGCAGTTCTTC	CSASGGLTWNEQFF
TRBV6-4	.	TRBJ2-1	13	.	TGTGCCAGCAGTAATAACTCCTACAATGAGCAGTTCTTC	CASSNNSYNEQFF
TRBV5-6	.	TRBJ1-2	17	.	TGTGCCAGCAGCCCCGGGGGGATCCCAGGGATTTATTATGGCTACACCTTC	CASSPGGIPGIYYGYTF
TRBV3-1/TRBV3-2	.	TRBJ1-4	16	.	TGTGCCAGCAGCCAACTTGATCCAGGGTGGAGTGAAAAACTGTTTTTT	CASSQLDPGWSEKLFF
TRBV6-5	.	TRBJ1-2	13	TRBD1	TGTGCCAGCAGAGGGGACAGTAACTATGGCTACACCTTC	CASRGDSNYGYTF
TRBV7-3	.	TRBJ1-3	16	TRBD1	TGTGCCAGCAGCTTAATGGGACAGGGCTCTGGAAACACCATATATTTT	CASSLMGQGSGNTIYF
TRBV7-9	.	TRBJ2-7	15	.	TGTGCCAGCAGCTCAAGGATGGGCCTAGACTACGAGCAGTACTTC	CASSSRMGLDYEQYF
TRBV10-2	once	TRBJ1-5	12	.	TGCGCCACCACGGACAGCAATCAGCCCCAGCATTTT	CATTDSNQPQHF
TRBV11-2	.	TRBJ2-1	11	.	TGTGCCAGCAGCTTAGGGGGTGAGCAGTTCTTC	CASSLGGEQFF
TRBV5-1	.	TRBJ1-1	15	.	TGCGCCAGCAGCTTGGAGCCGAATTTGAACACTGAAGCTTTCTTT	CASSLEPNLNTEAFF
TRBV9	once	TRBJ2-3	17	TRBD1	TGTGCCAGCAGCGTAGGTCAGGGGACAGGCGGGTCAGATACGCAGTATTTT	CASSVGQGTGGSDTQYF
TRBV5-1	.	TRBJ2-1	13	TRBD2	TGCGCCAGCAGCTCCAGCGGGGGACGGGAGCAGTTCTTC	CASSSSGGREQFF
TRBV5-8	once	TRBJ1-1	14	TRBD1	TGTGCCAGCAAGGACAGGGGGGGGAACACTGAAGCTTTCTTT	CASKDRGGNTEAFF
TRBV2	.	TRBJ2-1	13	.	TGTGCCAGCAGCCGGACAGTCAACCTGGGGCAGTTCTTC	CASSRTVNLGQFF
TRBV7-2	.	TRBJ1-2	15	TRBD1	TGTGCCAGCAGATCCGGGACAGGGGGGTACTATGGCTACACCTTC	CASRSGTGGYYGYTF
TRBV18	.	TRBJ1-4	15	.	TGTGCCAGCTCCTCCTCAGCGGGGGTCGGAGAAAAACTGTTTTTT	CASSSSAGVGEKLFF
TRBV6-5	.	TRBJ1-2	12	.	TGTGCCAGCAGCTCAGTTGAAAATGGCTACACCTTC	CASSSVENGYTF
TRBV2	.	TRBJ1-6	13	TRBD1	TGTGCCAGCAGTAGGGACAGAGAGTCACCCCTCCACTTT	CASSRDRESPLHF
TRBV4-1	.	TRBJ1-1	13	.	TGCGCCAGCAGCCGAACAGGGCTCACTGAAGCTTTCTTT	CASSRTGLTEAFF
TRBV29-1	.	TRBJ2-7	10	.	TGCAGCGTTAGGGAATACGAGCAGTACTTC	CSVREYEQYF
TRBV7-2	.	TRBJ2-5	13	.	TGTGCCAGCAGGAAGGGGTTATCAGAGACCCAGTACTTC	CASRKGLSETQYF
TRBV7-2	.	TRBJ2-3	15	TRBD1	TGTGCCAGCAGCTCCCAGGGGGCTTTGTCAGATACGCAGTATTTT	CASSSQGALSDTQYF
TRBV28	once	TRBJ2-7	12	.	TGTGCCAGCAGTTTTTCTCCCACCGAGCAGTACTTC	CASSFSPTEQYF
TRBV18	.	TRBJ1-3	15	.	TGTGCCAGCTCACTTCGCATCGGCTCTGGAAGCACCATATATTTT	CASSLRIGSGSTIYF
TRBV11-2	.	TRBJ1-1	13	.	TGTGCCAGCAGGCGGGACACGAACACTGAAGCTTTCTTT	CASRRDTNTEAFF
TRBV5-1	few	TRBJ2-1	15	TRBD2	TGCGCCAGCAGCTCTAGCGGGGGGAGCCACAATGAGCAGTTCTTC	CASSSSGGSHNEQFF
TRBV7-8	.	TRBJ2-2	16	TRBD1	TGTGCCAGCAGCCATTGGGACAGGGTGGATGGCGGGGAGCTGTTTTTT	CASSHWDRVDGGELFF
TRBV10-3	.	TRBJ2-4	15	TRBD1	TGTGCCATCAGTGAAGGAGGGACAGGGGCGAACATTCAGTACTTC	CAISEGGTGANIQYF
TRBV5-5	.	TRBJ1-6	17	.	TGTGCCAGCAGCCAAACATTGATTCCCTCCTATAATTCACCCCTCCACTTT	CASSQTLIPSYNSPLHF
TRBV5-4	.	TRBJ1-6	12	.	TGTGCCAGCAGCACCAGGGGTTCACCCCTCCACTTT	CASSTRGSPLHF
TRBV7-9	.	TRBJ2-7	13	.	TGTGCCAGCAGCCCCCCGGACGGGGACGAGCAGTACTTC	CASSPPDGDEQYF
TRBV18	.	TRBJ1-6	15	TRBD1	TGTGCCAGCTCACCCCGGACAGGGCAAACGAAACCTCTCCACTTT	CASSPRTGQTKPLHF
TRBV21-1	once	TRBJ1-2	18	.	TGTGCCAGCAGCAAAGCGTCCTGCCCAGGGGCCCAGGCCTATGGCTACACCTTC	CASSKASCPGAQAYGYTF
TRBV6-2/TRBV6-3	.	TRBJ1-1	16	TRBD1	TGTGCCAGCAGTTTGTACCAGGGGGCGCTCGGTTCTGAAGCTTTCTTT	CASSLYQGALGSEAFF
TRBV6-5	.	TRBJ1-1	14	TRBD1	TGTGCCAGCAATTACAGGGGAGGGAACACTGAAGCTTTCTTT	CASNYRGGNTEAFF